The rows below give T cell receptor beta chains drawn from one sample of a study of shared clonotypes between healthy human individuals. The assay was immunoSEQ multiplex PCR, and TCRdb's table has in-frame clones only and misses some. The repertoire includes around 510,000 clones, about 96% of them detected once, and around 0.066% sits in the top ten. The sequencing sample was made of naive CD4+ T cells sorted from blood. All receptors come from a woman aged 25 to 45 in good health. CDR3s include the opening cysteine and the closing phenylalanine or tryptophan. A D gene is named only where the DNA matches it firmly. The size entry is marked missing in some rows and otherwise reads once, few, many or a size class.

clone size	V gene	D gene	CDR3 length	J gene	CDR3 protein	CDR3 DNA
.	TRBV28	.	17	TRBJ1-5	CASSSAGAPYSNQPQHF	TGTGCCAGCAGCTCTGCAGGGGCACCTTATAGCAATCAGCCCCAGCATTTT
.	TRBV5-1	.	14	TRBJ2-1	CASSLGELEDEQFF	TGCGCCAGCAGCTTGGGGGAATTAGAGGATGAGCAGTTCTTC
once	TRBV7-9	.	15	TRBJ1-1	CASSLQGTGKTEAFF	TGTGCCAGCAGCTTACAGGGGACTGGAAAAACTGAAGCTTTCTTT
.	TRBV7-9	.	11	TRBJ2-7	CASSPAYEQYF	TGTGCCAGCAGCCCCGCCTACGAGCAGTACTTC
.	TRBV5-4	.	14	TRBJ2-5	CASSLASGLETQYF	TGTGCCAGCAGCTTGGCTTCGGGACTCGAGACCCAGTACTTC
.	TRBV5-1	TRBD2	18	TRBJ2-3	CASSLGSSGGYSTDTQYF	TGCGCCAGCAGCTTGGGATCTAGCGGGGGATATAGCACAGATACGCAGTATTTT
.	TRBV9	.	13	TRBJ1-2	CASSTSRGAGYTF	TGTGCCAGCAGCACATCGAGGGGGGCTGGCTACACCTTC
.	TRBV28	.	16	TRBJ1-4	CASSRLTAATNEKLFF	TGTGCCAGCAGTCGACTAACAGCAGCAACTAATGAAAAACTGTTTTTT
.	TRBV6-1	.	16	TRBJ1-1	CASSEGGPLRNTEAFF	TGTGCCAGCAGTGAAGGGGGGCCCTTAAGGAACACTGAAGCTTTCTTT
.	TRBV12-5	TRBD2	18	TRBJ2-3	CASGRTSGSPLSTDTQYF	TGTGCTAGTGGTCGCACTAGCGGGAGTCCCTTGAGCACAGATACGCAGTATTTT
few	TRBV19	.	12	TRBJ1-5	CASSPLGQPQHF	TGTGCCAGTAGCCCCTTGGGTCAGCCCCAGCATTTT
.	TRBV4-1	.	16	TRBJ1-5	CASSQVLGSGNQPQHF	TGCGCCAGCAGCCAAGTTTTGGGTTCGGGCAATCAGCCCCAGCATTTT
once	TRBV5-5	.	13	TRBJ1-2	CASSLQGNYGYTF	TGTGCCAGCAGCCTACAGGGAAACTATGGCTACACCTTC
.	TRBV7-6	.	15	TRBJ1-5	CASSPYDIKVQPQHF	TGTGCCAGCAGCCCATACGACATAAAGGTTCAGCCCCAGCATTTT